What follows are 18 T cell receptor beta chains derived from one specimen sequenced in a study of cytomegalovirus exposure and HLA in healthy donors. Use of 60 Vbeta and 13 Jbeta primers characterized the PCR. Sequenced by immunoSEQ multiplex PCR; TCRdb stores in-frame clones only, minus some. The sample includes roughly 180,000 clones, around four fifths of them seen just once. Material for sequencing was PBMCs. The source is a woman between 45 and 60 years old in good health and CMV-seropositive.

This clone was found a few times. The genes are TRBV6-5 and TRBJ2-7; TRBD2 is a possible D gene (7 bases). The V gene's germline CDR1 is MNHEY and CDR2 SVGAGI. V lost 5 bases to trimming and J lost 3 bases, with 11 bases between them. This CDR3 has 13 residues. The CDR3 sequence is CASSRGGDYEQYF. The DNA of the CDR3 is TGTGCCAGCAGTAGGGGGGGGGACTACGAGCAGTACTTC.

V gene TRBV7-9 combines with J gene TRBJ2-3; TRBD1 aligns across 10 bases. The germline V gene has CDR1 SEHNR and CDR2 FQNEAQ (reference sequence). V lost 4 bases to trimming and J lost 2 bases; unmatched junction nucleotides: 3. This CDR3 is built from 15 residues. The CDR3 DNA is TGTGCCAGCAGCTCCGGGACAGGGGCCACAGATACGCAGTATTTT. Its translation: CASSSGTGATDTQYF.

The chain carries TRBV5-6 and TRBJ2-7; D remains unclear. There are 13 residues in the CDR3. V shed 1 base and J shed 5 bases, with 10 bases lying between them. The V gene's germline CDR1 is SGHDT and CDR2 YYEEEE. The chain's CDR3 is CASSLTGFHEQYF. The CDR3 nucleotides read TGTGCCAGCAGCTTGACCGGGTTCCACGAGCAGTACTTC.

The rearrangement uses TRBV7-8 and TRBJ2-5; tentatively, D is TRBD2 (5 bases). Per germline, CDR1 SGHVS and CDR2 FQNEAQ. Trimming left V 5 bases short and J 4 bases short, with 14 bases between. This CDR3 spans 14 amino acids. The CDR3 sequence: CASSPSPLVETQYF. The CDR3 coding sequence is TGTGCCAGCAGCCCTAGCCCCCTCGTAGAGACCCAGTACTTC.

V gene TRBV7-2 combines with J gene TRBJ1-2; the match to TRBD1 covers 7 bases. The CDR3 sequence is 14 residues long. Trimming cost V 8 bases and J 2 bases; bases outside gene matches: 8. The germline V gene has CDR1 SGHTA and CDR2 FQGNSA. The CDR3 region has the DNA TGTGCCAGCCCCCAGACAGGGACGAACTATGGCTACACCTTC. Its translation: CASPQTGTNYGYTF.

CDR3 loop: CASSTSGQGGLNTEAFF. CDR3 coding DNA: TGTGCCAGTAGTACCTCGGGACAGGGAGGCTTGAACACTGAAGCTTTCTTT. This chain connects TRBV19 to TRBJ1-1, with TRBD1 matching over 9 bases. The length of the CDR3 is 17 residues. Germline V gives CDR1 LNHDA, CDR2 SQIVND (reference sequence). The V and J ends lost 4 bases and 0 bases, in that order; junction bases with no gene match: 9.

V gene TRBV5-1 combines with J gene TRBJ2-5; possibly TRBD2 for D (5 bases). The end of the DNA is better explained by TRBJ2-7, so the J call may be wrong. Germline V gene data show CDR1 as SGHRS and CDR2 as YFSETQ. CDR3 length: 14 residues. This CDR3 reads CASSFGVFSYEQYF. The DNA for the CDR3 is TGCGCCAGCAGCTTCGGGGTCTTCTCCTACGAGCAGTACTTC.

The chain employs TRBV6-4 and TRBJ1-6, with D possibly TRBD1 on 6 matching bases. The V gene's germline CDR1 is MRHNA and CDR2 SNTAGT. This CDR3 has 14 residues. Trimming pared 5 bases from V and 6 bases from J, leaving 11 bases between. Here the CDR3 reads CASSTHRVNSPLHF. The CDR3 DNA sequence: TGTGCCAGCAGTACCCACAGGGTTAATTCACCCCTCCACTTT.

As to this clone: Distinct nucleotide sequences in the sample also encode this CDR3. This sequence joins TRBV6-5 and TRBJ2-7, with a possible D match to TRBD1 (6 bases). The ends were cut back, 4 bases at V and 2 bases at J, with 9 bases in the middle. The CDR3 spans 13 residues. Germline V gene sequence: CDR1 MNHEY, CDR2 SVGAGI. CDR3 in DNA: TGTGCCAGCAGTTCTGGGGGCCCCTACGAGCAGTACTTC. Residues: CASSSGGPYEQYF.

This clone showed up just a few times. The rearrangement links TRBV5-1 to TRBJ2-1, with 15 bases that match TRBD2. The CDR3 consists of 14 residues. Germline assignment: CDR1 SGHRS and CDR2 YFSETQ. The V gene end was trimmed by 4 bases and the J gene end by 12 bases; junction bases not matched to a gene: 5. CDR3 residues: CASSPGLAGGGQFF. The DNA of the CDR3 is TGCGCCAGCAGCCCGGGACTAGCGGGGGGTGGGCAGTTCTTC.

V is TRBV19 and J is TRBJ1-5; D unclear. Per the germline V gene, CDR1 is LNHDA and CDR2 is SQIVND (reference sequence). V was clipped by 5 bases and J by 5 bases, with 13 bases between them. The CDR3 spans 14 residues. The CDR3 nucleotides are TGTGCCAGTAGTCCGTGGCGGCTGGATCAGCCCCAGCATTTT. Its translation: CASSPWRLDQPQHF.

This clone occurred a few times. The chain links TRBV14 to TRBJ2-5; tentatively, D is TRBD2 (6 bases). The J call is doubtful: the DNA matches TRBJ2-7 better. The CDR3 length is 12 residues. The germline V gene encodes CDR1 SGHDN and CDR2 FVKESK. CDR3 sequence reads: CASSPGGYEQYF. CDR3 sequence (DNA): TGTGCCAGCAGCCCTGGGGGGTACGAGCAGTACTTC.

The chain recombines TRBV5-4 with TRBJ1-2; D is possibly TRBD1 (5 bases). Between the trimmed V and J ends, which lost 4 bases and 0 bases, there was a span of 16 bases. CDR1 and CDR2 (germline): SGHNT, YYREEE (reference sequence). The CDR3 length is 16 residues. CDR3 nucleotides: TGTGCCAGCAGCCTACCCTATGACAGTACTAACTATGGCTACACCTTC. Translated: CASSLPYDSTNYGYTF.

The J gene is TRBJ1-4, the V gene TRBV13; no reliable D call. The CDR3 is 16 amino acids. V was clipped by 0 bases and J by 3 bases, with 11 bases between them. Per germline, CDR1 PRHDT and CDR2 FYEKMQ (reference sequence). This CDR3 is CASSLGRGGANEKLFF. CDR3 bases: TGTGCCAGCAGCTTAGGCCGAGGAGGAGCTAATGAAAAACTGTTTTTT.

With respect to this clone: Germline is not matched at one junction end, which may reflect a read error. This chain links TRBV6-1 with TRBJ2-2, with 9 bases aligning to TRBD1. This CDR3 region has 15 residues. Looked up from germline, CDR1 is MNHNS and CDR2 is SASEGT. The CDR3 DNA follows: TGTGCCACCCTAAGGGGGACAGGGAACACCGAGGAGCTGTTTTTT. This gives the protein CATLRGTGNTEELFF.

J is TRBJ1-1 and V is TRBV4-1, with a weak D call TRBD1 (6 bases). Trimming stripped 6 bases from V and 2 bases from J, with 13 bases between. The CDR3 length is 14 residues. Germline V gene data show CDR1 as MGHRA and CDR2 as YSYEKL. CDR3 amino acids: CASRPTGGNTEAFF. The CDR3 region has the DNA TGCGCCAGCAGGCCGACAGGAGGAAACACTGAAGCTTTCTTT.

The chain links TRBV6-5 to TRBJ1-1; maybe TRBD1 (5 bases). This CDR3 has 15 residues. Germline V CDR1 and CDR2: MNHEY, SVGAGI. The V end was cut by 6 bases, the J end by 0 bases, with 14 bases between. The CDR3: CASSRRGPMNTEAFF. As DNA, the CDR3 is TGTGCCAGCAGCAGAAGGGGCCCCATGAACACTGAAGCTTTCTTT.

The chain uses TRBV6-1 and TRBJ1-2; D gene ambiguous. CDR1 MNHNS and CDR2 SASEGT come from the germline V gene. CDR3 length equals 13 residues. Between the trimmed V and J ends, which lost 5 bases and 1 base, there was a span of 8 bases. CDR3 protein: CASSLDINYGYTF. CDR3 DNA sequence: TGTGCCAGCAGTTTAGACATTAACTATGGCTACACCTTC.